This T cell receptor (beta chain) came from a study of blood T cell repertoires in COVID-19. The wider study: There were acute and convalescent COVID-19 samples, and they came from the United States, Italy and Spain.

Original data processing: For nucleated cells, counts were estimated from reference gene primer amplification. Profiling relied on immunoSEQ multiplex PCR, and the TCRdb table lists in-frame clones only, not all of them. The V and J calls and the clone size are those of that table, but D and trimming were determined from the DNA. Here the sample spans around 170,000 clones, about 86% being singletons. The CDR3 has 13 amino acids. With 2 bases removed from V and 8 bases from J, the gap between germline ends came to 10 bases. Sequencing was done on a sample of peripheral blood. The receptor comes from a woman in her 70s with acute or convalescent COVID-19. The chain combines TRBV12-3 or TRBV12-4 with TRBJ1-3; possible D gene TRBD1, 5 bases. The CDR3 bases are TGTGCCAGCAGTTTACCGCGGGGGTACACCATATATTTT. As protein: CASSLPRGYTIYF.